This T cell receptor beta chain comes out of a study of PD-L1 blockade in urothelial cancer. Study at large: Intravenous atezolizumab, 1,200 mg every 3 weeks, was begun by patients in the mid-2010s. Blood was tested 3 weeks (second dose) and 6 weeks into treatment. Study-wide results and caveats: Below-median pretreatment blood TCR clonality was associated with improved progression-free and overall survival.

The CDR3 length is 17 residues. Germline loops: CDR1 SGHRS, CDR2 YFSETQ. Trimming stripped 7 bases from V and 0 bases from J, with 17 bases between. Regarding this clone: Its antigen is currently unknown.

Using immunoSEQ multiplex PCR, the repertoire was profiled, and TCRdb retains in-frame clones only, with some absent. The sample comprises some 31,000 clones, 75% to 85% of which are singletons, and about 3% rests with the top ten. Regarding time point: peripheral blood 6 weeks after treatment start. The sequenced sample was PBMCs, obtained around atezolizumab (anti-PD-L1) treatment. V and J are TRBV5-1 and TRBJ2-6, with D perhaps matching TRBD2 (6 bases). The TCR was taken from a man between 65 and 80 years old with urothelial cancer. The CDR3 DNA reads as TGCGCCAGCGCGAACGCGGGGTTAAGCTCTGGGGCCAACGTCCTGACTTTC. It is translated as CASANAGLSSGANVLTF.